This T cell receptor (beta chain) was identified in a study of technical replicates of blood from a few donors. The protocol was immunoSEQ multiplex PCR, while the TCRdb copy is restricted to in-frame clones and leaves out a portion. The repertoire consists of 80,000 to 95,000 clones, with around 90% occurring once and the leading ten covering 0.27%. V dropped 8 bases and J dropped 0; count of bases not matched to a gene: 3. The CDR3 spans 15 residues. Germline CDR1 MDHEN, CDR2 SYDVKM. Material: T cells isolated from PBMCs. The chain carries TRBV28 and TRBJ2-6; 8 positions agree with TRBD1. This sequence was found in a human donor in good health. The CDR3 sequence is CASRTGSSGANVLTF. Written as DNA, the CDR3 is TGTGCCAGCCGGACAGGGAGCTCTGGGGCCAACGTCCTGACTTTC.